This T cell receptor beta chain was identified during a study of T cell responses to AZD1222 COVID-19 vaccine. Study-level results: Dominant CD4 TCR responses targeted spike regions 160-218 and 743-854. Donors were chiefly white British, with a greater number of females, and clonal diversity was perhaps underestimated.

The CDR3 contains 14 residues. Germline CDR1 is GTSNPN and CDR2 is SVGIG (reference sequence). The ends lost 3 bases at V and 3 bases at J; junction bases unmatched: 7. A remark on this clone: The antigen is unknown.

TCRdb keeps only in-frame clones here, not all; method: immunoSEQ multiplex PCR. This sample carries 150,000 to 200,000 clones, 90% to 95% of them seen once, and the ten largest clones take around 1%. Samples with a second dose at about 4 or about 12 weeks were pooled together. The chain employs TRBV30 and TRBJ1-1, with TRBD1 identical over 7 bases. The sequence was collected from an adult who received the AZD1222 COVID-19 vaccine. The sequenced sample was peripheral blood, obtained 28 days after the second AZD1222 dose. The CDR3 loop is CAWSTQGGYTEAFF. The CDR3 bases are TGTGCCTGGAGCACGCAGGGGGGATACACTGAAGCTTTCTTT.